This TCR beta chain was captured by sequencing in a study of T cell repertoires in cytomegalovirus infection. Study-level information: Matching HLA type, along with CMV infection, was indicated by public TCR beta signatures. Study outcomes and limitations: Carriage of CMV together with the relevant HLA was identifiable through cumulative public TCR beta family frequency. Clonotype analysis showed dominance of the ex vivo response by HLA-C-restricted CMV-specific TCR beta clonotypes.

TCRdb recomputed calls from the reads with MiXCR, one row per CDR3 protein. The sample shows about 130,000 distinct CDR3 sequences, roughly a quarter of them seen only once. V gave up 5 bases and J gave up 1 base; unmatched junction bases: 6. Germline V gene data show CDR1 as SGHTA and CDR2 as FQGNSA. The CDR3 runs 15 residues. This clonotype was counted a few times. The antigen is undetermined. The rearrangement joins TRBV7-2 to TRBJ2-3; 7 nucleotides agree with TRBD1. Sequenced sample: PBMCs, sequenced either directly or after in vitro stimulation (not recorded which). The sequence derives from a human donor in good health (CMV status not recorded). Some clones in this sample may be carry-over from other donors' samples. The CDR3 DNA is TGTGCCAGCAGCCCTTGGACAGGCGGCACAGATACGCAGTATTTT. It specifies CASSPWTGGTDTQYF.